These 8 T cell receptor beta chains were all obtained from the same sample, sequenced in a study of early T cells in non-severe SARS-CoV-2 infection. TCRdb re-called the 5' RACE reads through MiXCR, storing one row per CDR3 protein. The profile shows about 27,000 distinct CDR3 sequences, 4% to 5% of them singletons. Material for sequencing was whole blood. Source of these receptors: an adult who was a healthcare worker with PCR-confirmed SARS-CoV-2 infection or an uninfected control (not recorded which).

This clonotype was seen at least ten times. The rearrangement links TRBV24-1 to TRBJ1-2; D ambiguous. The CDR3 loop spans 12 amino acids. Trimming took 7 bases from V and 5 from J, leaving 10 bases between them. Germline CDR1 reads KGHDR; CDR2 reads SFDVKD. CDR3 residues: CATSSPPYGYTF. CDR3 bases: TGTGCCACCAGCAGCCCCCCTTATGGCTACACCTTC.

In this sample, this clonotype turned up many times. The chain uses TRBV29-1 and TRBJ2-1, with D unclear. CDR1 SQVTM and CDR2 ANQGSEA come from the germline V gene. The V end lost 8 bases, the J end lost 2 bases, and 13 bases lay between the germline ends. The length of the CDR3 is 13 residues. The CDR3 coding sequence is TGCAGCCTTCTCGGCGGTACCTACAATGAGCAGTTCTTC. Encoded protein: CSLLGGTYNEQFF.

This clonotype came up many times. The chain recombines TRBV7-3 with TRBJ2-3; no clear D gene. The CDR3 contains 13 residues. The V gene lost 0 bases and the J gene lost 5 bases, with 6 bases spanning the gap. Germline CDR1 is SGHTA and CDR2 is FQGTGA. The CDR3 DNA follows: TGTGCCAGCAGCTTAACCCTGGGAGATACGCAGTATTTT. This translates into CASSLTLGDTQYF.

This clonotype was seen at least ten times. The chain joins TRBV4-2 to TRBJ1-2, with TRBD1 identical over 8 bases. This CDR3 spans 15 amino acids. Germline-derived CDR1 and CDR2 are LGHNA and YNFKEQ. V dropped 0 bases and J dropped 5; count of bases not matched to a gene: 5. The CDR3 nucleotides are TGTGCCAGCAGCCAAGAGGGGACAGGACCTTATGGCTACACCTTC. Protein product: CASSQEGTGPYGYTF.

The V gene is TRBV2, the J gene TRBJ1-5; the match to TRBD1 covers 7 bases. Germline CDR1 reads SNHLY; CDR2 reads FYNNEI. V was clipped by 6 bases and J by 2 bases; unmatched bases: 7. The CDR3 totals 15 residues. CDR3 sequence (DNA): TGTGCCAGCAGACCACAGGGGCTGGGCAATCAGCCCCAGCATTTT. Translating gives CASRPQGLGNQPQHF.

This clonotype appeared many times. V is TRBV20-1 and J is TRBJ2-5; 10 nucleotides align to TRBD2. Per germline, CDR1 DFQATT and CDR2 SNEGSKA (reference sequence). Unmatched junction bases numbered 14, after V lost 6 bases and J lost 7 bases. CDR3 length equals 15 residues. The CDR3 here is CSASYSGRARRTQYF. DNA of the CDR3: TGCAGTGCCTCTTACAGCGGGAGGGCAAGGAGGACCCAGTACTTC.

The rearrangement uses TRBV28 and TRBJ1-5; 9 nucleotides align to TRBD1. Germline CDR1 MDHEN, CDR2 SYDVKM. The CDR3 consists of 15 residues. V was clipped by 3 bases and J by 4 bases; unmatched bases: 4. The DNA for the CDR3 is TGTGCCAGCAGTTTGTCGGGACAGGGTAATCAGCCCCAGCATTTT. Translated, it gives CASSLSGQGNQPQHF.

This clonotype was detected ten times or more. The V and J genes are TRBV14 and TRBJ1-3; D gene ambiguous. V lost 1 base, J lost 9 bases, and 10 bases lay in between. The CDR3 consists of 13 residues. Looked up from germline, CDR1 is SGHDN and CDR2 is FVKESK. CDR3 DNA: TGTGCCAGCAGCCAAGCATCCTTGGGCACCATATATTTT. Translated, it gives CASSQASLGTIYF.